This TCR beta chain was recovered during a study of cytomegalovirus exposure and HLA in healthy donors. PCR used 60 Vbeta primers and 13 Jbeta primers. Profiled with immunoSEQ multiplex PCR; TCRdb holds only in-frame clones, not every one. The sample data list just under 90,000 clones. Germline assignment: CDR1 LNHDA and CDR2 SQIVND (reference sequence). V lost 6 bases and J lost 5, with 16 bases in between. The CDR3 is 14 amino acids. The source material was PBMCs. The chain links TRBV19 to TRBJ2-5; D call uncertain. The clonotype was recovered from a girl under 18 in good health and CMV-seropositive. The CDR3 is CASSERGPQETQYF. The CDR3 DNA reads as TGTGCCAGTAGCGAGCGCGGCCCCCAGGAGACCCAGTACTTC.